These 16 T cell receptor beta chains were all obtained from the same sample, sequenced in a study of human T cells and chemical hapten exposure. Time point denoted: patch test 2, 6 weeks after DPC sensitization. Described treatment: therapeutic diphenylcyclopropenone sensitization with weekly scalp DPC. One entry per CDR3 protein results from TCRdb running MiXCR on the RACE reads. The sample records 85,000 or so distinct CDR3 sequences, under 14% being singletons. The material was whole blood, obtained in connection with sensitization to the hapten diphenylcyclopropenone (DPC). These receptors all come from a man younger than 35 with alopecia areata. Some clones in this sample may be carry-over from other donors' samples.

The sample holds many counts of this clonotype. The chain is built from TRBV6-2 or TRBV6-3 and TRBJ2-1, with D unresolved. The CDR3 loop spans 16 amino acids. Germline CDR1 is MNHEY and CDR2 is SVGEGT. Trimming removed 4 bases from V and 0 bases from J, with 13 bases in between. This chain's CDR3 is CASSSTTWSSYNEQFF. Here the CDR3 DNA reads TGTGCCAGCAGTTCTACAACGTGGAGCTCCTACAATGAGCAGTTCTTC.

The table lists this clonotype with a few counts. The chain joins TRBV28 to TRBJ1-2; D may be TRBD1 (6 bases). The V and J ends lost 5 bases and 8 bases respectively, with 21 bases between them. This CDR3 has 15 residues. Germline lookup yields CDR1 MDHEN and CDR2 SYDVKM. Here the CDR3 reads CASSPGLFTGKGYTF. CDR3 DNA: TGTGCCAGCAGTCCGGGCCTCTTCACAGGGAAAGGCTACACCTTC.

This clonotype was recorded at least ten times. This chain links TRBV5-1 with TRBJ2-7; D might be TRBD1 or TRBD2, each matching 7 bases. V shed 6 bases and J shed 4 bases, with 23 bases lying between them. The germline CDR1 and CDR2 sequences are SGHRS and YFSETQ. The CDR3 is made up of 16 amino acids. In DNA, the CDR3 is TGCGCCAGCAAACGTACGGCGGGGGACAGAACTTACGAGCAGTACTTC. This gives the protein CASKRTAGDRTYEQYF.

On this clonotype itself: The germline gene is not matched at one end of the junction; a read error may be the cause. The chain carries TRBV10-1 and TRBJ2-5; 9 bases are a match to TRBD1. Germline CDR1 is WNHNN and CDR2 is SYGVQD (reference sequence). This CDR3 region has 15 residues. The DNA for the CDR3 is TGCGCCAGCACTGAGATGACAGGGGGGGTTGAGACCCAGTACTTC. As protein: CASTEMTGGVETQYF.

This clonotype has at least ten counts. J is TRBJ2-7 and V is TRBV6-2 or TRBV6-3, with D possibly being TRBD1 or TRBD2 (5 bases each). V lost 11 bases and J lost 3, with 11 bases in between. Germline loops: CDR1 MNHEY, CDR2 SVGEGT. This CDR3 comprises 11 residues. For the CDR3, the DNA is TGTGCCGAAGGGGACGGCTACGAGCAGTACTTC. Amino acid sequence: CAEGDGYEQYF.

The chain's CDR3 is CASSLEVTSGNTIYF. The CDR3 region has the DNA TGTGCCAGCAGCTTAGAGGTGACCTCTGGAAACACCATATATTTT. The chain combines TRBV7-2 with TRBJ1-3; D is unresolved. This CDR3 is 15 amino acids long. The V end was cut by 1 base, the J end by 0 bases, with 7 bases between. Germline V gene data show CDR1 as SGHTA and CDR2 as FQGNSA.

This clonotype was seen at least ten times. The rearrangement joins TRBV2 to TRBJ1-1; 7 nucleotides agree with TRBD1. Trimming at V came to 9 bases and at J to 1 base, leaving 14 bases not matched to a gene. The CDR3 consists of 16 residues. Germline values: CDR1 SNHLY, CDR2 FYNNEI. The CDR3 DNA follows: TGTGCCAGACTTCGCGCGGCGACAGGGTCGAACACTGAAGCTTTCTTT. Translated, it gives CARLRAATGSNTEAFF.

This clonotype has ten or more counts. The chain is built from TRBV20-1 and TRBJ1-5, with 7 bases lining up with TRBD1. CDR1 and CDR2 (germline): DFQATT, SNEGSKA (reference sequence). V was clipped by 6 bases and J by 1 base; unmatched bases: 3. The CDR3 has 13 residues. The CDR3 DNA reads TGCAGTGCCGACAGGGAGAGCAATCAGCCCCAGCATTTT. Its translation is CSADRESNQPQHF.

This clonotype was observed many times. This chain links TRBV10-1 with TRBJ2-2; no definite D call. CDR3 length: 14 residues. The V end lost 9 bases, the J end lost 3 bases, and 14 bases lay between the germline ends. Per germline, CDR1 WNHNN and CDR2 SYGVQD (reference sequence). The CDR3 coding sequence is TGCGCCAGTAGGGAACAGTGGGACACCGGGGAGCTGTTTTTT. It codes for CASREQWDTGELFF.

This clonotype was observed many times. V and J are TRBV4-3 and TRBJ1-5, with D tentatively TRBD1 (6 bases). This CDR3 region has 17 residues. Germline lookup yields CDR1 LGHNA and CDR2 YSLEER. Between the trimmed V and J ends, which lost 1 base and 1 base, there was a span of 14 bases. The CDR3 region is CASSQGPQGMSNQPQHF. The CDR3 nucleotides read TGCGCCAGCAGCCAAGGACCTCAGGGGATGAGCAATCAGCCCCAGCATTTT.

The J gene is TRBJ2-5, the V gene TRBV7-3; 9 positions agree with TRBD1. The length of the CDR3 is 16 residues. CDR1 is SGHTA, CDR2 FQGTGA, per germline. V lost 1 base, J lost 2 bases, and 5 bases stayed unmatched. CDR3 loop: CASSLRAGTGQETQYF. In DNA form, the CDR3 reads TGTGCCAGCAGCTTAAGGGCAGGGACAGGGCAAGAGACCCAGTACTTC.

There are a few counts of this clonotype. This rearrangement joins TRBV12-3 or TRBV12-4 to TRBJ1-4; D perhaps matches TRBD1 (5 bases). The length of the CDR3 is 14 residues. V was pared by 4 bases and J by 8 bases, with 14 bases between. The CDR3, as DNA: TGTGCCAGCAGTTCAGGAGGGGTAGGGGAAAAACTGTTTTTT. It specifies CASSSGGVGEKLFF.

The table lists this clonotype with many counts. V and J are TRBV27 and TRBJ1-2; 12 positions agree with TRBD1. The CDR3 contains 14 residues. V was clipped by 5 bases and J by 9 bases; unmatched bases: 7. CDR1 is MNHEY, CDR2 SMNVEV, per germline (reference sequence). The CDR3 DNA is TGTGCCAGCAGTGGACCGGGACAGGGGGCCCGCTACACCTTC. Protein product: CASSGPGQGARYTF.

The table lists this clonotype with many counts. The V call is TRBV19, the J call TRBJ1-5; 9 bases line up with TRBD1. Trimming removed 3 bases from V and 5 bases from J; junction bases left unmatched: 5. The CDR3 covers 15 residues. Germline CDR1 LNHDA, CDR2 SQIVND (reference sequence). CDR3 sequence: CASSIIGQGHQPQHF. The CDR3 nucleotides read TGTGCCAGTAGTATTATTGGACAGGGGCATCAGCCCCAGCATTTT.

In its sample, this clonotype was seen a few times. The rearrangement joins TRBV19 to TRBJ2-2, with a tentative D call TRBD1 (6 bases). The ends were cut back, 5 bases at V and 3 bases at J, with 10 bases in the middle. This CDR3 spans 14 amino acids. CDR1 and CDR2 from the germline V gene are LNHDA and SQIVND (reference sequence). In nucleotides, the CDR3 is TGTGCCAGTAGTCTTCGGACAGACACCGGGGAGCTGTTTTTT. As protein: CASSLRTDTGELFF.

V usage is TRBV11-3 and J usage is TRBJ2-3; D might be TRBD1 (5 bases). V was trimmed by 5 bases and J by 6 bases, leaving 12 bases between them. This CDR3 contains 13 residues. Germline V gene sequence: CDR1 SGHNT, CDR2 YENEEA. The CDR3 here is CASSQQALDTQYF. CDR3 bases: TGTGCCAGCAGCCAACAGGCGCTCGATACGCAGTATTTT.